These 32 T cell receptor beta chains were sequenced from one sample in a study of CD8 T cells in Susac syndrome. RNA amounts of about 0.5 to 1 ug underwent reverse transcription with random hexamers. TCRdb re-called the immunoSEQ multiplex PCR reads with MiXCR, one entry per CDR3 protein. The sample yields a few hundred thousand distinct CDR3 sequences, roughly 90% seen once. The sequenced sample consisted of CD8+ T cells from PBMCs. These TCRs come from a human donor with multiple sclerosis.

This rearrangement joins TRBV12-3 or TRBV12-4 to TRBJ2-1, with no clear D. Trimming removed 7 bases from V and 3 bases from J, with 10 bases in between. The CDR3 is 13 residues long. The CDR3 DNA reads as TGTGCCAGCATCGGTCCCGACTACAATGAGCAGTTCTTC. It codes for CASIGPDYNEQFF.

This chain uses TRBV5-6 with TRBJ2-3; D not certain. V was shortened by 0 bases and J by 0 bases, with 8 bases between the two germline ends. This CDR3 has 15 amino acids. Germline CDR1 and CDR2: SGHDT and YYEEEE. The CDR3 loop is CASSLGPASTDTQYF. CDR3 coding DNA: TGTGCCAGCAGCTTGGGACCAGCTAGCACAGATACGCAGTATTTT.

The chain combines TRBV27 with TRBJ1-2, with D tentatively TRBD1 (6 bases). Germline-derived CDR1 and CDR2 are MNHEY and SMNVEV (reference sequence). CDR3 length equals 13 residues. Trimming left V 7 bases short and J 8 bases short, with 17 bases between. In nucleotides, the CDR3 is TGTGCCAGCACCCCCGGGGGGGCGCAGGGCTACACCTTC. Translating gives CASTPGGAQGYTF.

The chain is built from TRBV5-5 and TRBJ1-1; D unresolved. Between the trimmed V and J ends, which lost 4 bases and 10 bases, there was a span of 23 bases. This CDR3 spans 15 amino acids. In germline, CDR1 is SGHKS, CDR2 YYEKEE (reference sequence). CDR3 sequence reads: CASSLSGPHPLGAFF. The CDR3 DNA is TGTGCCAGCAGCCTATCCGGGCCTCACCCGTTGGGAGCTTTCTTT.

The chain joins TRBV10-3 to TRBJ1-1; D is undetermined. V was cut by 6 bases and J by 3 bases, with 14 bases left in between. The CDR3 extends over 14 amino acids. Per germline, CDR1 ENHRY and CDR2 SYGVKD. In DNA form, the CDR3 reads TGTGCCATCAGCCATGAGGTTGGGGACACTGAAGCTTTCTTT. This gives the protein CAISHEVGDTEAFF.

The chain uses TRBV11-3 and TRBJ2-1; 7 nucleotides line up with TRBD2. The length of the CDR3 is 14 residues. Germline CDR1 and CDR2: SGHNT and YENEEA. Losses at the gene ends were 4 bases for V and 2 bases for J; bases not matched to a gene: 2. CDR3 sequence reads: CASSSSGTYNEQFF. CDR3 nucleotides: TGTGCCAGCAGCTCCAGCGGGACCTACAATGAGCAGTTCTTC.

The chain employs TRBV10-3 and TRBJ2-7, with 12 bases matching TRBD2. After removal of 10 bases from V and 2 bases from J, the junction contained 3 bases not matched to a gene. Per the germline V gene, CDR1 is ENHRY and CDR2 is SYGVKD. The length of the CDR3 is 13 residues. CDR3 amino acids: CATLAGGPYEQYF. The DNA for the CDR3 is TGTGCCACTCTAGCGGGAGGGCCCTACGAGCAGTACTTC.

The gene calls are TRBV20-1 and TRBJ2-7; TRBD1 matches 7 bases. This CDR3 has 15 amino acids. The J segment lost 3 bases and the V segment lost 0 bases, leaving 8 bases of the junction unmatched. From germline, CDR1 is DFQATT and CDR2 SNEGSKA (reference sequence). The CDR3 reads CSARDGHRGIYEQYF. The CDR3 DNA reads TGCAGTGCTAGAGATGGGCACAGGGGTATCTACGAGCAGTACTTC.

The J gene is TRBJ2-4, the V gene TRBV15; 10 nucleotides align to TRBD2. Germline V gene sequence: CDR1 LNHNV, CDR2 YYDKDF (reference sequence). After removal of 1 base from V and 5 bases from J, the junction contained 8 bases not matched to a gene. The length of the CDR3 is 17 residues. CDR3 loop: CATSRVSPSGGENIQYF. The CDR3 DNA follows: TGTGCCACCAGCAGAGTAAGTCCTAGCGGGGGAGAAAACATTCAGTACTTC. The full variable domain, rest sourced from reference TRBV15 and TRBJ2-4, is DAMVIQNPRYQVTQFGKPVTLSCSQTLNHNVMYWYQQKSSQAPKLLFHYYDKDFNNEADTPDNFQSRRPNTSFCFLDIRSPGLGDTAMYLCATSRVSPSGGENIQYFGAGTRLSVL.

This chain connects TRBV7-3 to TRBJ2-2; 9 bases are shared with TRBD1. V lost 1 base, J lost 6 bases, and 6 bases stayed unmatched. The CDR3 contains 16 residues. Germline V CDR1 and CDR2: SGHTA, FQGTGA. CDR3 DNA: TGTGCCAGCAGCTTAAGTGGGACAGGGTACGCCGGGGAGCTGTTTTTT. It yields the protein CASSLSGTGYAGELFF.

The V call is TRBV7-9, the J call TRBJ2-1; a weak D match, TRBD1 (6 bases). Trimming took off 4 bases at V and 0 bases at J, with 19 bases between the two ends. CDR1 and CDR2 (germline): SEHNR, FQNEAQ (reference sequence). There are 18 residues in the CDR3. CDR3 nucleotides: TGTGCCAGCAGCTCCACAGGGTCGGGGTTGGGCTCCTACAATGAGCAGTTCTTC. This codes for CASSSTGSGLGSYNEQFF.

The V gene is TRBV28, the J gene TRBJ1-5; TRBD1 might be the D (6 bases). The CDR3 sequence is 15 residues long. Germline-derived CDR1 and CDR2 are MDHEN and SYDVKM. Trimming removed 5 bases at V and 8 bases at J, with 19 bases between. The CDR3 DNA reads TGTGCCAGCAGTCTAAACCGGGACACCTGGGAGCCCCAGCATTTT. Translation gives CASSLNRDTWEPQHF.

This chain links TRBV12-3 or TRBV12-4 with TRBJ1-1; 8 nucleotides agree with TRBD1. This CDR3 contains 14 residues. V lost 4 bases and J lost 1; bases outside the gene matches: 2. Here the CDR3 DNA reads TGTGCCAGCAGTTGGACAGGGAGGAACACTGAAGCTTTCTTT. Its protein product is CASSWTGRNTEAFF.

This clonotype came up a few times. The CDR3 spells CASSVGQYNEQFF. CDR3 DNA sequence: TGTGCCAGCAGCGTAGGTCAGTACAATGAGCAGTTCTTC. The V call is TRBV9, the J call TRBJ2-1; D not certain. CDR1 is SGDLS and CDR2 is YYNGEE in the germline V gene. With 0 bases removed from V and 4 bases from J, the gap between germline ends came to 5 bases. There are 13 residues in the CDR3.

This clonotype was observed a handful of times. The V and J genes are TRBV3-1 and TRBJ2-7; 7 bases are a match to TRBD2. With V trimmed by 1 base and J by 2 bases, 2 bases remained unmatched. The CDR3 sequence is 14 residues long. In germline, CDR1 is LGHDT, CDR2 YNNKEL (reference sequence). This CDR3 reads CASSQAGTTYEQYF. CDR3 bases: TGTGCCAGCAGCCAAGCCGGGACTACCTACGAGCAGTACTTC.

The chain links TRBV20-1 to TRBJ2-1; D ambiguous. CDR3 length: 15 residues. CDR1 is DFQATT and CDR2 is SNEGSKA in the germline V gene (reference sequence). Trimming shortened V by 6 bases and J by 0 bases, and 15 bases separated the two germline ends. The CDR3 nucleotides are TGCAGTGCGACCCGTCCGGGCGTCTCCTACAATGAGCAGTTCTTC. Its protein product is CSATRPGVSYNEQFF.

The V call is TRBV20-1, the J call TRBJ2-7; TRBD2 is a possible D gene (6 bases). The CDR3 extends over 12 amino acids. Germline CDR1 is DFQATT and CDR2 is SNEGSKA (reference sequence). V dropped 7 bases and J dropped 4 bases, with 14 bases sitting between them. The DNA of the CDR3 is TGCAGTGTCTTTAGCGGCACATACGAGCAGTACTTC. Amino acids: CSVFSGTYEQYF.

The V and J genes are TRBV7-2 and TRBJ2-7, with 14 nucleotides matching TRBD2. V trimming: 2 bases; J trimming: 6 bases; junction bases outside the gene matches: 3. The CDR3 is made up of 15 amino acids. The germline V gene has CDR1 SGHTA and CDR2 FQGNSA. CDR3 nucleotides: TGTGCCAGCAGCTTACGGACTAGCGGGGGGATCGAGCAGTACTTC. Translated, it gives CASSLRTSGGIEQYF. Filled out from reference TRBV7-2 and TRBJ2-7, the complete variable domain reads GAGVSQSPSNKVTEKGKDVELRCDPISGHTALYWYRQSLGQGLEFLIYFQGNSAPDKSGLPSDRFSAERTGGSVSTLTIQRTQQEDSAVYLCASSLRTSGGIEQYFGPGTRLTVT.

The rearrangement links TRBV6-2 or TRBV6-3 to TRBJ2-5; 10 nucleotides align to TRBD2. Germline lookup yields CDR1 MNHEY and CDR2 SVGEGT. The J segment lost 4 bases and the V segment lost 5 bases, leaving 16 bases of the junction unmatched. This CDR3 spans 18 amino acids. CDR3 sequence: CASSPLPGPGLALETQYF. DNA of the CDR3: TGTGCCAGCAGTCCTCTCCCCGGGCCGGGACTAGCGTTAGAGACCCAGTACTTC.

The chain recombines TRBV28 with TRBJ2-1, with 9 bases that match TRBD1. Germline V gene sequence: CDR1 MDHEN, CDR2 SYDVKM. J lost 9 bases, V lost 4 bases, and 16 bases had no gene match. CDR3 size: 17 residues. The CDR3 bases are TGTGCCAGCAGTTACGATGGGACAGGGTCGGTCAAGAGTGAGCAGTTCTTC. It is translated as CASSYDGTGSVKSEQFF. The entire variable domain, with the rest obtained from reference TRBV28 and TRBJ2-1, is as follows: DVKVTQSSRYLVKRTGEKVFLECVQDMDHENMFWYRQDPGLGLRLIYFSYDVKMKEKGDIPEGYSVSREKKERFSLILESASTNQTSMYLCASSYDGTGSVKSEQFFGPGTRLTVL.

This rearrangement joins TRBV5-5 to TRBJ2-1, with D perhaps assigned TRBD1 or TRBD2 (5 bases each). The V and J ends lost 0 bases and 8 bases respectively, with 9 bases between them. This CDR3 has 13 amino acids. Germline V gene sequence: CDR1 SGHKS, CDR2 YYEKEE (reference sequence). The CDR3 spells CASSLGVGDEQFF. In DNA, the CDR3 is TGTGCCAGCAGCTTGGGAGTGGGGGATGAGCAGTTCTTC. Together with reference TRBV5-5 and TRBJ2-1, the CDR3 gives the full variable domain: DAGVTQSPTHLIKTRGQQVTLRCSPISGHKSVSWYQQVLGQGPQFIFQYYEKEERGRGNFPDRFSARQFPNYSSELNVNALLLGDSALYLCASSLGVGDEQFFGPGTRLTVL.

The genes are TRBV28 and TRBJ2-6, with a weak D call TRBD2 (5 bases). The CDR3 sequence is 14 residues long. V lost 6 bases and J 5 bases, leaving 11 bases between the germline ends. The germline V gene has CDR1 MDHEN and CDR2 SYDVKM. CDR3 coding DNA: TGTGCCAGCAGGACTATTGTCAGGGCCAACGTCCTGACTTTC. It specifies CASRTIVRANVLTF.

The rearrangement links TRBV11-2 to TRBJ1-6; D is ambiguous. Trimming removed 2 bases from V and 7 bases from J, with 15 bases in between. In germline, CDR1 is SGHAT, CDR2 FQNNGV. The CDR3 sequence is 16 residues long. The CDR3 is CASSLLFFSKNSPLHF. DNA of the CDR3: TGTGCCAGCAGCTTACTTTTTTTTTCCAAGAATTCACCCCTCCACTTT.

This clonotype appeared a single time. The chain has TRBV7-3 and TRBJ2-1; D might be TRBD1 or TRBD2, each matching 5 bases. The CDR3 is made up of 16 amino acids. Germline V gene lookup returns CDR1 SGHTA and CDR2 FQGTGA. Trimming cost V 4 bases and J 2 bases, with 15 bases left between them. The CDR3 DNA reads as TGTGCCAGCAGCTCAGGGACCACTCCAACCTACAATGAGCAGTTCTTC. This translates into CASSSGTTPTYNEQFF.

This chain joins TRBV6-5 and TRBJ2-7; D is ambiguous. The CDR3 is made up of 15 amino acids. CDR1 is MNHEY, CDR2 SVGAGI, per germline. V shed 0 bases and J shed 1 base, with 10 bases lying between them. CDR3 nucleotides: TGTGCCAGCAGTTACTCCGGCCCCAGGTCCTACGAGCAGTACTTC. This encodes CASSYSGPRSYEQYF.

The gene calls are TRBV4-3 and TRBJ2-1; possibly TRBD1 or TRBD2 for D (5 bases each). The germline gives CDR1 LGHNA, CDR2 YSLEER. The V and J ends lost 0 bases and 6 bases respectively, with 9 bases between them. CDR3 length: 14 residues. Here the CDR3 DNA reads TGCGCCAGCAGCCAAGAAGGGACCATCAATGAGCAGTTCTTC. Its translation: CASSQEGTINEQFF.

This clonotype was found once. The chain carries TRBV29-1 and TRBJ2-1; D is uncertain. Between the trimmed V and J ends, which lost 4 bases and 8 bases, there was a span of 9 bases. This CDR3 comprises 11 residues. Germline CDR1 and CDR2: SQVTM and ANQGSEA. CDR3 sequence reads: CSVVRVDEQFF. For the CDR3, the DNA is TGCAGCGTTGTAAGGGTCGATGAGCAGTTCTTC.

The J gene is TRBJ2-3, the V gene TRBV21-1. TRBV21-1 constitutes a pseudogene. The CDR3 totals 17 residues. CDR3 DNA: TGTGCCAGCAGCAAAGCTGTGGTCCGCACGAGCACAGATACGCAGTATTTT. It encodes CASSKAVVRTSTDTQYF.

The chain's CDR3 is CSVGIAVYNEQFF. CDR3 DNA: TGCAGCGTTGGAATAGCGGTATACAATGAGCAGTTCTTC. The chain employs TRBV29-1 and TRBJ2-1; D may be TRBD2 (6 bases). V lost 4 bases to trimming and J lost 4 bases, with 11 bases between them. CDR3 length: 13 amino acids. Germline V gene data show CDR1 as SQVTM and CDR2 as ANQGSEA.

The chain combines TRBV7-9 with TRBJ2-7, with 8 bases aligning to TRBD1. Germline assignment: CDR1 SEHNR and CDR2 FQNEAQ (reference sequence). The CDR3 spans 14 residues. The V gene end was trimmed by 4 bases and the J gene end by 4 bases; junction bases not matched to a gene: 6. DNA of the CDR3: TGTGCCAGCAGCTCTTGGGACAGGCGTTACGAGCAGTACTTC. This encodes CASSSWDRRYEQYF.

This chain's CDR3 is CASSSPDQVGGYNEQFF. The CDR3 DNA reads TGTGCCAGCAGCTCCCCTGACCAGGTAGGGGGATACAATGAGCAGTTCTTC. This rearrangement joins TRBV13 to TRBJ2-1; weak D call: TRBD1 (6 bases). CDR3 length equals 17 residues. The V end lost 4 bases, the J end lost 4 bases, and 20 bases lay between the germline ends. From germline, CDR1 is PRHDT and CDR2 FYEKMQ (reference sequence). Complete variable domain (other parts from reference TRBV13 and TRBJ2-1): AAGVIQSPRHLIKEKRETATLKCYPIPRHDTVYWYQQGPGQDPQFLISFYEKMQSDKGSIPDRFSAQQFSDYHSELNMSSLELGDSALYFCASSSPDQVGGYNEQFFGPGTRLTVL.

The rearrangement links TRBV2 to TRBJ2-7; the D is unclear. Trimming removed 10 bases at V and 3 bases at J, with 19 bases between. The CDR3 is 14 residues long. Germline V gene data show CDR1 as SNHLY and CDR2 as FYNNEI. The CDR3 is CATLRRQALYEQYF. The CDR3 DNA reads as TGTGCCACCTTGCGCAGGCAGGCCCTCTACGAGCAGTACTTC.